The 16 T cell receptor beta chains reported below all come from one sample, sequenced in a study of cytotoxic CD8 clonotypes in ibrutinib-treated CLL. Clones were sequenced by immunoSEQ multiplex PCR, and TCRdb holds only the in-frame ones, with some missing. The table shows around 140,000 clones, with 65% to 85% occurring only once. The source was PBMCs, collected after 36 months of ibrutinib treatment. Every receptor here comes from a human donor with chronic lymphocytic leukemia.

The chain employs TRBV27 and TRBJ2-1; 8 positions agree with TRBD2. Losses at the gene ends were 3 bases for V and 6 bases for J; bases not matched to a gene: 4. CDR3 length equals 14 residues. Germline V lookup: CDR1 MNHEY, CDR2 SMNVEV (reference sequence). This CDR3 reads CASSFGRAPNEQFF. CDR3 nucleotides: TGTGCCAGCAGTTTCGGGAGGGCGCCCAATGAGCAGTTCTTC.

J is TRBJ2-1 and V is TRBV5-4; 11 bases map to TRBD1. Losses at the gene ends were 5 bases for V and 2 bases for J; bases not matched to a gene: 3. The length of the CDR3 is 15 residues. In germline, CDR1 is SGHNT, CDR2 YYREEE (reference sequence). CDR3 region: CASRTDRGPYNEQFF. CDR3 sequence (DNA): TGTGCCAGCAGAACGGACAGGGGGCCCTACAATGAGCAGTTCTTC.

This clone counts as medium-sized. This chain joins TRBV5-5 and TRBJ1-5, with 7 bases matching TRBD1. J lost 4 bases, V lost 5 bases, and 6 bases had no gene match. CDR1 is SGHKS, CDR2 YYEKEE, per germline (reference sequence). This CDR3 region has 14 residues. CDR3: CASSWDSGNQPQHF. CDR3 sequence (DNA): TGTGCCAGCAGTTGGGACAGCGGAAATCAGCCCCAGCATTTT.

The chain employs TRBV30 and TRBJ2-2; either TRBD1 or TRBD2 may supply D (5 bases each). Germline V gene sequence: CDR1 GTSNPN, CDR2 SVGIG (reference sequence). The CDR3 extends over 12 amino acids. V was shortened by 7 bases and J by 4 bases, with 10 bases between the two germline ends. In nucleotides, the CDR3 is TGTGCCTCGCTTGGGGGCACCGGGGAGCTGTTTTTT. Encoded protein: CASLGGTGELFF.

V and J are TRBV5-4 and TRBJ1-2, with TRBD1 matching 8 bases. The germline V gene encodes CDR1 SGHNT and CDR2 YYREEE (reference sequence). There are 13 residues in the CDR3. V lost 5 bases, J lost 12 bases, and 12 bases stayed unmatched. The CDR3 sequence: CASRLTGAAVNTF. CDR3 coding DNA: TGTGCCAGCAGGCTGACAGGGGCCGCCGTAAACACCTTC. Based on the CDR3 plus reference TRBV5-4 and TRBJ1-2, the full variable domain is ETGVTQSPTHLIKTRGQQVTLRCSSQSGHNTVSWYQQALGQGPQFIFQYYREEENGRGNFPPRFSGLQFPNYSSELNVNALELDDSALYLCASRLTGAAVNTFGSGTRLTVV.

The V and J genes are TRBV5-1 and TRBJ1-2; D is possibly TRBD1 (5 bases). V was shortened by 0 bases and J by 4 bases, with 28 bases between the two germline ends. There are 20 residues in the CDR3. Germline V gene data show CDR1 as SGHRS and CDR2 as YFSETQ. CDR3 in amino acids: CASSLEGFSVVRGRVYGYTF. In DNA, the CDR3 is TGCGCCAGCAGCTTGGAGGGGTTTTCGGTAGTCCGCGGGAGGGTCTATGGCTACACCTTC.

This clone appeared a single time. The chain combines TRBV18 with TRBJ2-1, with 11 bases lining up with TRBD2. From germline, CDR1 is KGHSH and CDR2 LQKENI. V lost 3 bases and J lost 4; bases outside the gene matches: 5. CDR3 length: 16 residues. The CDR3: CASSPPGTSGYNEQFF. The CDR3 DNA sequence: TGTGCCAGCTCACCGCCTGGGACTAGCGGATACAATGAGCAGTTCTTC.

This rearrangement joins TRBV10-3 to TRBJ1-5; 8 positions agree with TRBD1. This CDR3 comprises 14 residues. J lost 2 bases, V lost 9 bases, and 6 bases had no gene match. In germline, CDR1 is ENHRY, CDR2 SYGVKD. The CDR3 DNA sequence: TGTGCCATAGCTAGGGACAGGCGCAATCAGCCCCAGCATTTT. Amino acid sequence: CAIARDRRNQPQHF.

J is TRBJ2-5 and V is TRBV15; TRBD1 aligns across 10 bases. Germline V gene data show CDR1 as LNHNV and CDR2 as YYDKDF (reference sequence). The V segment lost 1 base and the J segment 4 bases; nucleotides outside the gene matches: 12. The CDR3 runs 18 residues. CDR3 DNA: TGTGCCACCAGCAGAGGCTGGGGGACAGGGGATTCGGGAGAGACCCAGTACTTC. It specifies CATSRGWGTGDSGETQYF. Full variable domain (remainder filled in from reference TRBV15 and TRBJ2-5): DAMVIQNPRYQVTQFGKPVTLSCSQTLNHNVMYWYQQKSSQAPKLLFHYYDKDFNNEADTPDNFQSRRPNTSFCFLDIRSPGLGDTAMYLCATSRGWGTGDSGETQYFGPGTRLLVL.

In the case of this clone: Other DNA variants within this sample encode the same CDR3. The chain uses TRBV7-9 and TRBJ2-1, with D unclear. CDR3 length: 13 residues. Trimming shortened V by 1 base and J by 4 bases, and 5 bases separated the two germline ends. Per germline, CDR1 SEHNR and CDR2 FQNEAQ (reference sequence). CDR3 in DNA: TGTGCCAGCAGCTTAGGAGCATACAATGAGCAGTTCTTC. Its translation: CASSLGAYNEQFF.

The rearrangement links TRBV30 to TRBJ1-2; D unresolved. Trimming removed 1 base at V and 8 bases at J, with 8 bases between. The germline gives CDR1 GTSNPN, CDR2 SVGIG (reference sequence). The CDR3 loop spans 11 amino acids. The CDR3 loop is CAWSGVGGYTF. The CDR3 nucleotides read TGTGCCTGGAGTGGGGTGGGAGGCTACACCTTC. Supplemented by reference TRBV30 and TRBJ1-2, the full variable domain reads SQTIHQWPATLVQPVGSPLSLECTVEGTSNPNLYWYRQAAGRGLQLLFYSVGIGQISSEVPQNLSASRPQDRQFILSSKKLLLSDSGFYLCAWSGVGGYTFGSGTRLTVV.

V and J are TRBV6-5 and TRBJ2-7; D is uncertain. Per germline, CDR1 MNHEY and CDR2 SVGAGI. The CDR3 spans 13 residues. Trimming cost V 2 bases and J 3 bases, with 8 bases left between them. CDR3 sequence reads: CASSYAMGYEQYF. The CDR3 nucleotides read TGTGCCAGCAGTTACGCGATGGGCTACGAGCAGTACTTC.

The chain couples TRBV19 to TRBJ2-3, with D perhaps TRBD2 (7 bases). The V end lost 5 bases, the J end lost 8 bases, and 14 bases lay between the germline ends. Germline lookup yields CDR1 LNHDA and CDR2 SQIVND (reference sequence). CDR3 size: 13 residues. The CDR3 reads CASSGEGTPTQYF. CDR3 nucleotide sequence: TGTGCCAGTAGTGGGGAGGGGACACCTACGCAGTATTTT.

CDR3 amino acids: CATSRGGTGGYEQYF. The CDR3 DNA sequence: TGTGCCACCAGCAGAGGAGGGACAGGGGGCTACGAGCAGTACTTC. This sequence joins TRBV15 and TRBJ2-7; TRBD1 matches 11 bases. Unmatched junction bases numbered 2, after V lost 1 base and J lost 3 bases. The germline gives CDR1 LNHNV, CDR2 YYDKDF (reference sequence). The CDR3 loop spans 15 amino acids.

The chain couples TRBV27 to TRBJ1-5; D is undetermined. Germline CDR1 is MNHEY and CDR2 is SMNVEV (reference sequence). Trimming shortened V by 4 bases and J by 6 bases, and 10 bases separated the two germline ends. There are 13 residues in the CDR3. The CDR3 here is CASSSQMFQPQHF. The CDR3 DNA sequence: TGTGCCAGCAGTTCTCAAATGTTTCAGCCCCAGCATTTT.

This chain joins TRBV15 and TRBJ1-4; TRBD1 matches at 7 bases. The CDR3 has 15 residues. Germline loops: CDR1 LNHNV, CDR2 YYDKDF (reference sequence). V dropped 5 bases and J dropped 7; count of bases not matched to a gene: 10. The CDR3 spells CATSPVGRGVEKLFF. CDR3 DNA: TGTGCCACCAGCCCGGTGGGCAGGGGGGTTGAAAAACTGTTTTTT.